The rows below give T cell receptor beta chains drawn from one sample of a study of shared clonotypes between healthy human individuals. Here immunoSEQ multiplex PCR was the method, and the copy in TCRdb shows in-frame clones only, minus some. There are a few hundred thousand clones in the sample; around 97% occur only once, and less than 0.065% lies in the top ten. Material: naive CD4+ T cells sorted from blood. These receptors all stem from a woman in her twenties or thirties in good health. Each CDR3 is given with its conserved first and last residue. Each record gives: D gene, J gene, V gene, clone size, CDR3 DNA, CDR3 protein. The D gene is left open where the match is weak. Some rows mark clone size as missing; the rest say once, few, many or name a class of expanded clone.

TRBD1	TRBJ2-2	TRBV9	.	TGTGCCAGCGGGACAGGGTCGGGCACCGGGGAGCTGTTTTTT	CASGTGSGTGELFF
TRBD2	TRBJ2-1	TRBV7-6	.	TGTGCCAGCAGCTTAGGGCTAGCGGGAGATGAGCAGTTCTTC	CASSLGLAGDEQFF
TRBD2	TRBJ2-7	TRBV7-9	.	TGTGCCAGCAGCTCCCCTCCCCAGGGACTAGTTATTTCGCAGGAGCAGTACTTC	CASSSPPQGLVISQEQYF
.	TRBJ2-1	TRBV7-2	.	TGTGCCAGCAGCCGTCCCTCTTTGTCAGGGAAACAGTTCTTC	CASSRPSLSGKQFF
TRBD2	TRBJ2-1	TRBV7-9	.	TGTGCCAGCAGCTTAAGGCTAGCGGGAGGGTACGATGAGCAGTTCTTC	CASSLRLAGGYDEQFF
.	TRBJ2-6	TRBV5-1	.	TGCGCCAGCAGCCCCTCATCTGGGGCCAACGTCCTGACTTTC	CASSPSSGANVLTF
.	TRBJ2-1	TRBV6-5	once	TGTGCCAGCAGTTCGAGCGGAGCACCCTACAATGAGCAGTTCTTC	CASSSSGAPYNEQFF
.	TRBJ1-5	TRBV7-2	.	TGTGCCAGCAGCTTAGTTCATGGGCAGGGCTCGGTTCAGCCCCAGCATTTT	CASSLVHGQGSVQPQHF
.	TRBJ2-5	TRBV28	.	TGTGCCAGCAGTTCGAGAGAGACCCAGTACTTC	CASSSRETQYF
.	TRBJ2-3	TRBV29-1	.	TGCAGCGTTGAAACACAGCTCACAGATACGCAGTATTTT	CSVETQLTDTQYF
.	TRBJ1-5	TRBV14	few	TGTGCCAGCAGCCAGACAGGTTCCCGGCAGCCCCAGCATTTT	CASSQTGSRQPQHF
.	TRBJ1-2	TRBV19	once	TGTGCCAGTAGTTCCCATCAGGGTGGTGGCTACACCTTC	CASSSHQGGGYTF
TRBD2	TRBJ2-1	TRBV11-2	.	TGTGCCAGCAGCACCAGACTAGCGGGTAATGAGCAGTTCTTC	CASSTRLAGNEQFF
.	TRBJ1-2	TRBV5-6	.	TGTGCCAGCAGCGGGGGTGGGGAAGGCTACACCTTC	CASSGGGEGYTF
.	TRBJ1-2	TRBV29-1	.	TGCAGCGTTCGCAGCAGGGGTAACTATGGCTACACCTTC	CSVRSRGNYGYTF
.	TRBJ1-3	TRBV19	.	TGTGCCAGTAGTAGGAGCTCCTCTGGAAACACCATATATTTT	CASSRSSSGNTIYF
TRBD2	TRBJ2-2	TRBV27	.	TGTGCCAGCAGTTTAACGCCTAGCGGGAGCCAATATACGAACACCGGGGAGCTGTTTTTT	CASSLTPSGSQYTNTGELFF
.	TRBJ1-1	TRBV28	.	TGTGCCAGCAGCGACTGGGGGCAGCCTTACGCTGAAGCTTTCTTT	CASSDWGQPYAEAFF
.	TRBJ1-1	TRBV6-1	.	TGTGCCAGCACCTCCGGAAGGGTCATGAACACTGAAGCTTTCTTT	CASTSGRVMNTEAFF
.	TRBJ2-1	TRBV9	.	TGTGCCAGCAGCGTAGCGGGACGCGACTCCTACAATGAGCAGTTCTTC	CASSVAGRDSYNEQFF
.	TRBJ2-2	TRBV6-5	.	TGTGCCAGCAGCCTAATGAACACCGGGGAGCTGTTTTTT	CASSLMNTGELFF
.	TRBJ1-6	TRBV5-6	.	TGTGCCAGCAGCTTGGGCCGCTCCTATAATTCACCCCTCCACTTT	CASSLGRSYNSPLHF
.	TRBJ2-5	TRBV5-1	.	TGCGCCAGCAGCTTATTAAGCGGGGGACAGGGGACCCAGTACTTC	CASSLLSGGQGTQYF
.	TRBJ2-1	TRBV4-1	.	TGCGCCAGCAGCCAGGCAGAAAGGGGAGAATACAATGAGCAGTTCTTC	CASSQAERGEYNEQFF
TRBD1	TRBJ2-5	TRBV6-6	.	TGTGCCAGCAGTTACTACAGGGGAGAGACCCAGTACTTC	CASSYYRGETQYF
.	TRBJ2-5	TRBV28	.	TGTGCCAGCAGTCCCCAGGTTCGAGCCCAGTACTTC	CASSPQVRAQYF
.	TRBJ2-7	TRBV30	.	TGTGCCTGGAGGAATTGGGACGGAACCTACGAGCAGTACTTC	CAWRNWDGTYEQYF
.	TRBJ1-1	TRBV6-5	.	TGTGCCAGCGGTTGGCCCTGGAACACTGAAGCTTTCTTT	CASGWPWNTEAFF
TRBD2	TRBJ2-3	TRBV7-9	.	TGTGCCAGCAGCTTTTCTAGCGGGTACACAGATACGCAGTATTTT	CASSFSSGYTDTQYF
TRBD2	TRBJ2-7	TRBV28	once	TGTGCCATAATTGGACTAGCTTTATTCTACGAGCAGTACTTC	CAIIGLALFYEQYF
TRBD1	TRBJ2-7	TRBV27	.	TGTGCCAGCAGTCCATTACAGGGGGCGGAAGATTACGAGCAGTACTTC	CASSPLQGAEDYEQYF
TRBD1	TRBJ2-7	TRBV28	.	TGTGCCAGCAGCGGGACAGGGGCTATCAGGGAGCAGTACTTC	CASSGTGAIREQYF
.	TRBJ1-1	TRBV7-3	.	TGTGCCAGCAGCTTAATTCAGAACACTGAAGCTTTCTTT	CASSLIQNTEAFF
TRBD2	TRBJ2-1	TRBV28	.	TGTGCCAGCAGGCGTAGCGGGGTGGATGAGCAGTTCTTC	CASRRSGVDEQFF
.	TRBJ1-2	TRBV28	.	TGTGCCAGCACGAATGTAGCTAACTATGGCTACACCTTC	CASTNVANYGYTF
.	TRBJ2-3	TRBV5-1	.	TGCGCCAGCAGTGGGCAGGCTGGCACAGATACGCAGTATTTT	CASSGQAGTDTQYF
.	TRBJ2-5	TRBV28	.	TGTGCCAGCAGAACTCAGGGGAGGGAGACCCAGTACTTC	CASRTQGRETQYF
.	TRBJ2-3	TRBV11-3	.	TGTGCCAGCAGCACCAGGGATCATACGCAGTATTTT	CASSTRDHTQYF
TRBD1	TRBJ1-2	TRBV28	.	TGTGCCAGCAGTGAGGACAGGGTAAAAGGCTACACCTTC	CASSEDRVKGYTF
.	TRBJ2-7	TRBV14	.	TGTGCCAGCAGCCAACTACGACAGAGACCCTACGAGCAGTACTTC	CASSQLRQRPYEQYF
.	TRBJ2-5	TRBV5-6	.	TGTGCCAGCAGCTTGAGTCAAGAGACCCAGTACTTC	CASSLSQETQYF
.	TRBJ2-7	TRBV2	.	TGTGCCAGCAGTCGACAATTAGACTACGAGCAGTACTTC	CASSRQLDYEQYF
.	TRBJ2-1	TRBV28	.	TGTGCCACCCGCGTCCGCGGTGAGCAGTTCTTC	CATRVRGEQFF
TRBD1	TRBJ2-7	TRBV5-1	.	TGCGCCAGCAGCTCCGGACAGGGTGGGAGCTCCTACGAGCAGTACTTC	CASSSGQGGSSYEQYF
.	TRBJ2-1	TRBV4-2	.	TGTGCCAGCAGCCAAGATTTCGGGACGGGCTACAATGAGCAGTTCTTC	CASSQDFGTGYNEQFF
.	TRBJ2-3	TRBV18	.	TGTGCCAGCTCACCAGGGACCGGGAGAGGGGGCACAGATACGCAGTATTTT	CASSPGTGRGGTDTQYF
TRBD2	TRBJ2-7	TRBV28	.	TGTGCCAGCAGTTTCGCGGGAGGAACGTCGTACGAGCAGTACTTC	CASSFAGGTSYEQYF
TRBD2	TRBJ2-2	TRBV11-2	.	TGTGCCAGCAGCACCAGGACTAGCGGGAGTAAGGAGCTGTTTTTT	CASSTRTSGSKELFF
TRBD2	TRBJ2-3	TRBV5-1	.	TGCGCCAGCACCACTAGCGGGAGCCCAGATACGCAGTATTTT	CASTTSGSPDTQYF
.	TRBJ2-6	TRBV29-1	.	TGCAGCGTTGCGACGACCTCTGGGGCCAACGTCCTGACTTTC	CSVATTSGANVLTF
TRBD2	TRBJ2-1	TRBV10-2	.	TGCGCCAGCAGACAAACTAGCGGGAGCCCAAGCTCCTACAATGAGCAGTTCTTC	CASRQTSGSPSSYNEQFF
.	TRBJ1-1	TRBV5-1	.	TGCGCCAGCAGCCGGGGTCGGGTCACTGAAGCTTTCTTT	CASSRGRVTEAFF
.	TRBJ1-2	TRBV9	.	TGTGCCAGCAGCAGTAGTTGGAGTAACTATGGCTACACCTTC	CASSSSWSNYGYTF
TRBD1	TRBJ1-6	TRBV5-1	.	TGCGCCAGCAGCTTGGATACAGGGGTGGGTTCACCCCTCCACTTT	CASSLDTGVGSPLHF
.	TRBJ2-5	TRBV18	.	TGTGCCAGCTCACCAAGTGATGCAGGGCGGGAGACCCAGTACTTC	CASSPSDAGRETQYF